This T cell receptor beta chain was sequenced for a study of T cells in Graves' hyperthyroidism and ophthalmopathy. Germline-derived CDR1 and CDR2 are SGHNT and YYREEE (reference sequence). This CDR3 contains 14 residues. The study, taken as a whole, reports: Ophthalmopathy stood apart from stable hyperthyroidism in a 13 V-J model. The model predicted ophthalmopathy a median roughly 6.5 months before onset. Blood shared most expanded thyroid clonotypes above 0.001.

From RNA transcripts, TCR beta CDR3 regions were amplified. First-round RT-PCR targeting the TCR CDR3 was performed with the HTBI primer set. TCRdb independently ran MiXCR on the multiplex PCR reads; one entry per CDR3 protein. The sample shows fewer than 650,000 distinct CDR3 sequences, 40% to 50% of them seen only once. Ten or more counts support this clonotype. The antigen is undetermined. A read error may produce the germline difference seen at one junction end. The study excluded patients with uncontrolled infection, other autoimmune disease, pregnancy or lactation. The sample was peripheral blood or thyroid tissue (not recorded which). The clonotype was recovered from an adult woman with Graves' disease, either hyperthyroidism or ophthalmopathy (not recorded which). The V call is TRBV5-4, the J call TRBJ1-4; D remains unclear. The CDR3 loop reads CASSLDTGPHEALF. In DNA form, the CDR3 reads TGTGCCAGCAGCTTGGATACCGGGCCCCACGAGGCATTATTT.